This T cell receptor (beta chain) was sequenced in a study of graft-versus-host responses after intestinal transplantation. Study background: Transplants were multivisceral, liver-intestinal, or isolated intestinal.

Libraries were prepared by immunoSEQ multiplex PCR; TCRdb keeps only in-frame clonotypes and omits some of them. The sample carries tens of thousands of clones, more than 90% recorded once. About this clone itself: Its antigen is not identified.

Findings of the study overall: GvH clones turned up in recipient marrow; some had shown up first in ileum or blood.

The CDR3 is made up of 15 amino acids. J lost 1 base, V lost 5 bases, and 7 bases had no gene match. Germline CDR1 SEHNR, CDR2 FQNEAQ (reference sequence). This sequence originates from a human donor who was the organ donor for an intestinal transplant. Here the sequenced sample was unstimulated CD8+ T cells sorted from spleen or lymph node cells, taken before transplant. The chain joins TRBV7-9 to TRBJ1-1; 7 bases align to TRBD1. Written as DNA, the CDR3 is TGTGCCAGCAGCCCACGACAGGGAACGAACACTGAAGCTTTCTTT. Its protein product is CASSPRQGTNTEAFF.